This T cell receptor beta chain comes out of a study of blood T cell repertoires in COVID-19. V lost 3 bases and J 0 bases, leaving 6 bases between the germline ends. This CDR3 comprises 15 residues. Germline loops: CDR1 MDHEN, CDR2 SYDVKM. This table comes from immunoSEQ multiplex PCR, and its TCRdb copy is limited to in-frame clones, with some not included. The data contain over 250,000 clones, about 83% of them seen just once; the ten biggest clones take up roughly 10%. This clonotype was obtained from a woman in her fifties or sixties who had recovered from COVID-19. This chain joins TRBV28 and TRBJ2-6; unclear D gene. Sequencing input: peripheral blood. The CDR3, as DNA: TGTGCCAGCAGTTTGCCGAGCTCTGGGGCCAACGTCCTGACTTTC. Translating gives CASSLPSSGANVLTF.